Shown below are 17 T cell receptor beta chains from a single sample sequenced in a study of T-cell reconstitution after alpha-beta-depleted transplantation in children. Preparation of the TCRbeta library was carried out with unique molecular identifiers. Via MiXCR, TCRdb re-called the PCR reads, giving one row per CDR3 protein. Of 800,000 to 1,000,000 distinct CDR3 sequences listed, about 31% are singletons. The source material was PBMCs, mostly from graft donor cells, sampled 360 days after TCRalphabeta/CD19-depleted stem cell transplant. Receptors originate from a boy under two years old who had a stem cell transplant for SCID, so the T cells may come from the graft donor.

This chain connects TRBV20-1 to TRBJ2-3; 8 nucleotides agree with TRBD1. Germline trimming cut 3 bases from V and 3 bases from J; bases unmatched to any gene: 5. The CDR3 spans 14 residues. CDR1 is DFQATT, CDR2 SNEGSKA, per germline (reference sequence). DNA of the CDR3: TGCAGTGCTAGCAGGGGGCGCGGGACAGATACGCAGTATTTT. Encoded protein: CSASRGRGTDTQYF.

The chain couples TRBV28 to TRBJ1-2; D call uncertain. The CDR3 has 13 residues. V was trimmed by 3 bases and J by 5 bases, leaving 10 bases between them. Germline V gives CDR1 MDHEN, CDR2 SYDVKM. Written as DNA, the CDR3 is TGTGCCAGCAGTTTTCTTGGGTTTTATGGCTACACCTTC. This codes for CASSFLGFYGYTF.

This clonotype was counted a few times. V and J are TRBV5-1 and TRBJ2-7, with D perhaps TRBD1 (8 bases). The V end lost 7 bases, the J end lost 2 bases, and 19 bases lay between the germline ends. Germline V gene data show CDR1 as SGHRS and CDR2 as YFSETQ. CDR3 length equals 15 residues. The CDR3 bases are TGCGCCAGCGGACTAGACAGGGGACTACCCTACGAGCAGTACTTC. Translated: CASGLDRGLPYEQYF.

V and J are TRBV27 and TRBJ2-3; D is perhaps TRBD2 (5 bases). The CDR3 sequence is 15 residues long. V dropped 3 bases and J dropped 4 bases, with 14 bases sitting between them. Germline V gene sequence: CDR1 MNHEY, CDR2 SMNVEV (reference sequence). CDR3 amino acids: CASSLRARGSDTQYF. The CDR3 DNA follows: TGTGCCAGCAGTTTGAGGGCTAGAGGATCAGATACGCAGTATTTT.

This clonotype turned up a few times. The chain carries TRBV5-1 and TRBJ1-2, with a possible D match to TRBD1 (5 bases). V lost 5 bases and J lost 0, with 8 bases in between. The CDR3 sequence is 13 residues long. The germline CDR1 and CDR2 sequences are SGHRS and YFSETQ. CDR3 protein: CASRGGPNYGYTF. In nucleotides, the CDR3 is TGCGCCAGCAGGGGGGGACCTAACTATGGCTACACCTTC.

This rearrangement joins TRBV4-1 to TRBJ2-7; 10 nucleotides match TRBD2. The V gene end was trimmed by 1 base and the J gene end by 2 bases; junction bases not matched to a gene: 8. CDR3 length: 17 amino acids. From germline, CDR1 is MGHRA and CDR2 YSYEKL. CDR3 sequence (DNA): TGCGCCAGCAGCCAAGGATCGATAGCGGGGGGCCCCTACGAGCAGTACTTC. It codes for CASSQGSIAGGPYEQYF.

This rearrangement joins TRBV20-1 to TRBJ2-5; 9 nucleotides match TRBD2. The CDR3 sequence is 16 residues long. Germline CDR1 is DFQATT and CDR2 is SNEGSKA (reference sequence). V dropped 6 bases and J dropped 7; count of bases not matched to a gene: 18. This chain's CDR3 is CSATGAVLAGSWTQYF. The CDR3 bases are TGCAGTGCCACGGGGGCTGTTCTAGCGGGGTCCTGGACCCAGTACTTC.

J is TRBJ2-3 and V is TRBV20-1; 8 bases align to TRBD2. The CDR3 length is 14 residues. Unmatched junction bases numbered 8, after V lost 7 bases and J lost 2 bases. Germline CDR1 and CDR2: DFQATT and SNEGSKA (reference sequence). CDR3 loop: CSGRWRGDTDTQYF. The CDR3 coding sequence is TGCAGTGGCCGTTGGCGGGGGGACACAGATACGCAGTATTTT.

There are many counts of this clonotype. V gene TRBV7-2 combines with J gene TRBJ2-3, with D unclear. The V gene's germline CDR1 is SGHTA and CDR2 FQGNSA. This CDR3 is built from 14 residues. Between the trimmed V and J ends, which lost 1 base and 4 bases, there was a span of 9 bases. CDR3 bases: TGTGCCAGCAGCTTAGGACCCGGCCCAGATACGCAGTATTTT. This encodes CASSLGPGPDTQYF.

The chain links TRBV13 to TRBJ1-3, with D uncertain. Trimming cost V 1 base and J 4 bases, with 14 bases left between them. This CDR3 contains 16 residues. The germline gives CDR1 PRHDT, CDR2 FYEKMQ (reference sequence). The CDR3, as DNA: TGTGCCAGCAGCTTAGCCCCCGAGGGCTCCGGAAACACCATATATTTT. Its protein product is CASSLAPEGSGNTIYF.

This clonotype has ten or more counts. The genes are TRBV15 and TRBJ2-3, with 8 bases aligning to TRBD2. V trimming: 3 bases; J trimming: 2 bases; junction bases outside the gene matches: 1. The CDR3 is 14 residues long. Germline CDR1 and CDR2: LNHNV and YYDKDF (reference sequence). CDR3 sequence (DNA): TGTGCCACCAGCAGCGGGGGGGCCACAGATACGCAGTATTTT. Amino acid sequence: CATSSGGATDTQYF.

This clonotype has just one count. The CDR3 DNA reads TGCAGTGCTAGCGGACTACCCTCGGAGACCCAGTACTTC. Its protein is CSASGLPSETQYF. The chain has TRBV20-1 and TRBJ2-5; D is perhaps TRBD2 (6 bases). The CDR3 length is 13 residues. V lost 3 bases, J lost 5 bases, and 13 bases lay in between. The germline CDR1 and CDR2 sequences are DFQATT and SNEGSKA (reference sequence).

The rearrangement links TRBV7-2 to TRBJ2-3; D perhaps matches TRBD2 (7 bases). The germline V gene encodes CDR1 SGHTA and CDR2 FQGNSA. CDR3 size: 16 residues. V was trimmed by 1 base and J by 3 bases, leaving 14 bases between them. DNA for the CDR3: TGTGCCAGCAGCTTAGTTAGGGGGGGCCGGACAGATACGCAGTATTTT. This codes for CASSLVRGGRTDTQYF.

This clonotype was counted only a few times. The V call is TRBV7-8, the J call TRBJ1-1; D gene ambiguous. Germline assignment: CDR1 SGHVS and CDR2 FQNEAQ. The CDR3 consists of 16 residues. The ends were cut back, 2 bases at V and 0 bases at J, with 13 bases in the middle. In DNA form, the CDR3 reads TGTGCCAGCAGCTTACCCCCGGTACTGGTGAACACTGAAGCTTTCTTT. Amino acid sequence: CASSLPPVLVNTEAFF.

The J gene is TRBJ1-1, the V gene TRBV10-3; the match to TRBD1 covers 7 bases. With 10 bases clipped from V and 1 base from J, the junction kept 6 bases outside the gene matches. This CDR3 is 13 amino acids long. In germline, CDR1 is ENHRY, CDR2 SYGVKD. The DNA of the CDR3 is TGTGCCACAACCGGGACAGAGAACACTGAAGCTTTCTTT. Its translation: CATTGTENTEAFF.

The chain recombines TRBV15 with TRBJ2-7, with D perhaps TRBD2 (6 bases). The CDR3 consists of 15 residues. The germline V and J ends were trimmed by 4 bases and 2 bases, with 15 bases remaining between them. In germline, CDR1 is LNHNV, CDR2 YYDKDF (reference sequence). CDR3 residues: CATSITGLPAYEQYF. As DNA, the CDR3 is TGTGCCACCAGCATCACGGGACTTCCCGCCTACGAGCAGTACTTC.

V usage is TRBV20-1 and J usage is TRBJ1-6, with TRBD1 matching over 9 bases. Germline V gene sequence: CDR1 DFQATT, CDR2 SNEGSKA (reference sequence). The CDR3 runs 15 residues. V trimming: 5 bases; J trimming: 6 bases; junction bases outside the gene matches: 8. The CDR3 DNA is TGCAGTGCTCCGGGACAGGGTTCGGGTAATTCACCCCTCCACTTT. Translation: CSAPGQGSGNSPLHF.